Given below is one T cell receptor beta chain in context. Trimming took off 2 bases at V and 0 bases at J, with 14 bases between the two ends. CDR3 size: 17 residues. CDR1 and CDR2 (germline): SGHTA, FQGTGA. This specimen belongs to a study of PD-1 blockade in mismatch repair-deficient tumors. Here immunoSEQ multiplex PCR was the method, and the copy in TCRdb shows in-frame clones only, minus some. In the table there are 100,000 or so clones, over 75% of which are singletons. The source of this sequence is an adult with mismatch repair-deficient cancer. The chain uses TRBV7-3 and TRBJ2-1, with D perhaps TRBD2 (6 bases). The sequencing here drew on peripheral blood, taken about 36 weeks after starting pembrolizumab. The DNA for the CDR3 is TGTGCCAGCAGCTTACCCCACCTAGCGAGCTCCTACAATGAGCAGTTCTTC. As protein: CASSLPHLASSYNEQFF.